One and the same sample provided the 19 T cell receptor beta chains below, sequenced in a study of regulatory T cells in long-lasting Graves disease. Through Arm-PCR of CDR3 regions and iRepertoire HTBI primers, TCR beta libraries were built. One entry per CDR3 protein results from TCRdb running MiXCR on the multiplex PCR reads. The table includes 400,000 to 450,000 distinct CDR3 sequences, about 17% detected once. The sample's time point: newly diagnosed GD, antithyroid drugs for less than 3 months. The TCR library was made from RNA extracted from PBMCs. This sample was also put to use in a study of T cells in Graves' hyperthyroidism and ophthalmopathy.

Sample: peripheral blood mononuclear cells (PBMCs), taken at new diagnosis, from a patient treated with antithyroid drugs. The receptors shown here come from a woman in her twenties or thirties with Graves disease.

This clonotype was seen ten or more times. This CDR3 is CASSERSGSFGEQFF. CDR3 DNA sequence: TGTGCCAGCAGTGAACGTAGCGGGAGTTTCGGTGAGCAGTTCTTC. This sequence joins TRBV2 and TRBJ2-1; TRBD2 aligns across 9 bases. This CDR3 has 15 amino acids. Germline assignment: CDR1 SNHLY and CDR2 FYNNEI. The trim removed 2 bases at V and 9 bases at J, leaving 8 bases unmatched.

This clonotype occurred a few times. The chain is built from TRBV19 and TRBJ1-5, with 9 bases that match TRBD1. Unmatched junction bases numbered 4, after V lost 5 bases and J lost 5 bases. Germline CDR1 is LNHDA and CDR2 is SQIVND (reference sequence). The CDR3 has 14 amino acids. CDR3 DNA: TGTGCCAGTAGTTGGGACAGGGACGATCAGCCCCAGCATTTT. Amino acid sequence: CASSWDRDDQPQHF.

There are many counts of this clonotype. The chain recombines TRBV6-1 with TRBJ2-7, with D maybe TRBD1 (5 bases). Germline CDR1 MNHNS, CDR2 SASEGT. Trimming took off 6 bases at V and 0 bases at J, with 9 bases between the two ends. The CDR3 runs to 13 residues. CDR3 sequence reads: CASRVGASYEQYF. The CDR3 DNA is TGTGCCAGCAGGGTTGGGGCCTCCTACGAGCAGTACTTC.

This clonotype has a count of ten or more. The V gene is TRBV3-1, the J gene TRBJ1-1; the D is unclear. The CDR3 covers 11 residues. V lost 4 bases and J lost 12, with 12 bases in between. The germline gives CDR1 LGHDT, CDR2 YNNKEL (reference sequence). The chain's CDR3 is CASSLGSKTFF. The CDR3 coding sequence is TGTGCCAGCAGCCTTGGCAGCAAAACTTTCTTT.

This clonotype was counted many times. This rearrangement joins TRBV30 to TRBJ2-3; D is unclear. This CDR3 contains 15 residues. Germline V CDR1 and CDR2: GTSNPN, SVGIG (reference sequence). Trimming took off 5 bases at V and 0 bases at J, with 15 bases between the two ends. The chain's CDR3 is CAWQALWGSTDTQYF. CDR3 sequence (DNA): TGTGCCTGGCAAGCCCTTTGGGGAAGCACAGATACGCAGTATTTT.

CDR3 sequence (DNA): TGTGCCAGTAGTATCCAGGGCCATAGCAATCAGCCCCAGCATTTT. This gives the protein CASSIQGHSNQPQHF. The rearrangement links TRBV19 to TRBJ1-5, with D possibly matching TRBD1 (5 bases). Germline values: CDR1 LNHDA, CDR2 SQIVND (reference sequence). Deletions cut 3 bases from V and 0 bases from J, with 9 bases between. This CDR3 region has 15 residues.

This clonotype turned up a few times. V is TRBV9 and J is TRBJ2-5; TRBD2 agrees at 7 bases. Germline V gene data show CDR1 as SGDLS and CDR2 as YYNGEE. The CDR3 extends over 15 amino acids. With 0 bases clipped from V and 4 bases from J, the junction kept 6 bases outside the gene matches. The CDR3 DNA reads as TGTGCCAGCAGCGTAGATTGGCGGGAGTTAGAGACCCAGTACTTC. As protein: CASSVDWRELETQYF.

As for this clonotype: A much larger clone lies a single base off, so this may be a read error. Written as DNA, the CDR3 is TGTGCCGGCAGCCAAGTGACCGGGGACAAGGTCTATGGCTACACCTTC. Translated: CAGSQVTGDKVYGYTF. The chain employs TRBV3-1 and TRBJ1-2; D possibly corresponds to TRBD1 (6 bases). Germline V lookup: CDR1 LGHDT, CDR2 YNNKEL (reference sequence). The CDR3 is 16 amino acids.

A note on this clonotype: One junction end disagrees with the germline gene, perhaps due to a read error. The chain uses TRBV5-1 and TRBJ2-2, with D possibly called TRBD1 or TRBD2 (5 bases each). The CDR3 is 15 residues long. Germline CDR1 is SGHRS and CDR2 is YFSETQ. In nucleotides, the CDR3 is TGTGCTAGCAGCTGGGGGACCCGGAACACCGGGGAGCTGTTTTTT. It encodes CASSWGTRNTGELFF.

This clonotype has ten or more counts. This chain links TRBV5-1 with TRBJ2-7, with D perhaps matching TRBD1 (6 bases). Between the trimmed V and J ends, which lost 4 bases and 3 bases, there was a span of 11 bases. The germline gives CDR1 SGHRS, CDR2 YFSETQ. The CDR3 contains 13 residues. CDR3 protein: CASSPDRYYEQYF. The DNA of the CDR3 is TGCGCCAGCAGCCCGGACAGATACTACGAGCAGTACTTC. Combining the CDR3 with reference TRBV5-1 and TRBJ2-7 gives the whole variable domain KAGVTQTPRYLIKTRGQQVTLSCSPISGHRSVSWYQQTPGQGLQFLFEYFSETQRNKGNFPGRFSGRQFSNSRSEMNVSTLELGDSALYLCASSPDRYYEQYFGPGTRLTVT.

The V call is TRBV7-2, the J call TRBJ2-2; D gene unclear. Trimming left V 1 base short and J 4 bases short, with 13 bases between. Germline V CDR1 and CDR2: SGHTA, FQGNSA. The CDR3 loop spans 16 amino acids. The CDR3 region has the DNA TGTGCCAGCAGCTTAGACGCTCCGGGCATCACCGGGGAGCTGTTTTTT. The encoded protein is CASSLDAPGITGELFF.

This clonotype was observed at least ten times. The chain links TRBV6-1 to TRBJ2-7, with TRBD1 matching 9 bases. CDR3 length: 15 amino acids. Looked up from germline, CDR1 is MNHNS and CDR2 is SASEGT. V lost 6 bases and J lost 2; bases outside the gene matches: 8. This chain's CDR3 is CASRTGDRAPYEQYF. CDR3 sequence (DNA): TGTGCCAGCAGAACCGGGGACAGGGCCCCCTACGAGCAGTACTTC.

Many counts were recorded for this clonotype. V usage is TRBV3-1 and J usage is TRBJ1-2; D gene ambiguous. The CDR3 length is 14 residues. CDR1 is LGHDT, CDR2 YNNKEL, per germline (reference sequence). With 6 bases removed from V and 1 base from J, the gap between germline ends came to 12 bases. The DNA for the CDR3 is TGTGCCAGCAGGCGGACCGAAGGTAACTATGGCTACACCTTC. Encoded protein: CASRRTEGNYGYTF.

About this clonotype itself: This clone may be a read error of a much larger clone one base away. The chain carries TRBV4-3 and TRBJ2-5, with D possibly called TRBD1 or TRBD2 (5 bases each). V was trimmed by 1 base and J by 7 bases, leaving 13 bases between them. Per germline, CDR1 LGHNA and CDR2 YSLEER. The CDR3 contains 14 residues. The CDR3 protein is CASSQVGAGRTQYF. CDR3 DNA: TGCGCCAGCAGCCAAGTAGGGGCAGGGAGGACCCAGTACTTC.

This clonotype was seen only a few times. The chain links TRBV7-9 to TRBJ2-2, with unresolved D. The CDR3 runs 14 residues. Looked up from germline, CDR1 is SEHNR and CDR2 is FQNEAQ (reference sequence). Trimming took 3 bases from V and 6 from J, leaving 11 bases between them. The CDR3 sequence is CASSFRALSGELFF. Written as DNA, the CDR3 is TGTGCCAGCAGCTTCCGGGCCCTTTCCGGGGAGCTGTTTTTT.

This clonotype showed up many times. The rearrangement links TRBV5-6 to TRBJ1-1; 9 bases map to TRBD1. The CDR3 runs 17 residues. Trimming removed 1 base from V and 1 base from J; junction bases left unmatched: 8. Per germline, CDR1 SGHDT and CDR2 YYEEEE. The CDR3 bases are TGTGCCAGCAGCTTGTGGGGACAGGGTCGGGGGAACACTGAAGCTTTCTTT. Residues: CASSLWGQGRGNTEAFF.

The chain combines TRBV18 with TRBJ2-2, with D perhaps matching TRBD2 (6 bases). Germline-derived CDR1 and CDR2 are KGHSH and LQKENI. The CDR3 runs to 15 residues. V dropped 5 bases and J dropped 2 bases, with 12 bases sitting between them. CDR3 in amino acids: CASSALSGNTGELFF. CDR3 bases: TGTGCCAGCTCAGCCCTTAGCGGAAACACCGGGGAGCTGTTTTTT.

This clonotype was counted many times. This chain links TRBV20-1 with TRBJ1-1, with 9 bases that match TRBD1. V gave up 0 bases and J gave up 4 bases; unmatched junction bases: 9. CDR3 size: 16 residues. Germline CDR1 and CDR2: DFQATT and SNEGSKA (reference sequence). DNA for the CDR3: TGCAGTGCTAGAGATGGGAGGGACAGGGTTGGCACTGAAGCTTTCTTT. Its translation: CSARDGRDRVGTEAFF.

This clonotype was seen at least ten times. The gene calls are TRBV28 and TRBJ2-7; TRBD1 or TRBD2 may be the D gene (5 bases each). V gave up 3 bases and J gave up 0 bases, with 9 bases separating them. The CDR3 runs 14 residues. CDR1 is MDHEN, CDR2 SYDVKM, per germline. DNA of the CDR3: TGTGCCAGCAGTTTGTATGGGGGCTCCTACGAGCAGTACTTC. This gives the protein CASSLYGGSYEQYF.